This TCR beta chain was sequenced for a study of blood T cells in healthy people across ages. Whole-study findings and limits: Both higher diversity and more naive CD4+ cells marked long-lived donors when set against aged donors. Estimates drawn from one million T cells were deemed to understate diversity.

As for this clonotype: Its specificity is unknown.

This CDR3 spans 16 amino acids. V was trimmed by 2 bases and J by 7 bases, leaving 19 bases between them. CDR1 SGDLS and CDR2 YYNGEE come from the germline V gene. Primers used in a second PCR of roughly 6 to 11 cycles were a sample-barcoded 5' primer and a J-beta primer mix. A template-switch adaptor with 12 random nucleotides tagged each cDNA molecule. One entry per CDR3 protein results from TCRdb running MiXCR on the 5' RACE reads. The sample yields almost 800,000 distinct CDR3 sequences, roughly 60% seen once. This clonotype was sampled from a man aged 25 to 40 in good health. J is TRBJ2-1 and V is TRBV9; D is unresolved. The material sequenced was blood. CDR3 protein: CASSVGVKGRLNEQFF. The CDR3 DNA reads TGTGCCAGCAGCGTTGGTGTGAAGGGCAGGCTAAATGAGCAGTTCTTC. The full variable domain, in which reference TRBV9 and TRBJ2-1 provide the parts outside the CDR3, is DSGVTQTPKHLITATGQRVTLRCSPRSGDLSVYWYQQSLDQGLQFLIQYYNGEERAKGNILERFSAQQFPDLHSELNLSSLELGDSALYFCASSVGVKGRLNEQFFGPGTRLTVL.